This T cell receptor beta chain was documented in a study of blood T cell repertoires in COVID-19. The wider study: In each case, the material was cDNA or gDNA derived from T cells, B-cell-depleted T cells, or PBMCs.

CDR1 and CDR2 from the germline V gene are SNHLY and FYNNEI. The length of the CDR3 is 17 residues. V gave up 6 bases and J gave up 10 bases; unmatched junction bases: 18. Sequenced by immunoSEQ multiplex PCR; TCRdb stores in-frame clones only, minus some. The table lists around 25,000 clones, roughly 88% of them singletons. The sequenced material came from peripheral blood. The gene calls are TRBV2 and TRBJ1-4, with 9 bases matching TRBD1. This receptor was taken from a human donor in a cohort sampled during active COVID-19. The CDR3 loop reads CASSPSGTGLSGGKLFF. In DNA form, the CDR3 reads TGTGCCAGCAGCCCTTCCGGGACAGGGTTGTCGGGAGGAAAACTGTTTTTT.